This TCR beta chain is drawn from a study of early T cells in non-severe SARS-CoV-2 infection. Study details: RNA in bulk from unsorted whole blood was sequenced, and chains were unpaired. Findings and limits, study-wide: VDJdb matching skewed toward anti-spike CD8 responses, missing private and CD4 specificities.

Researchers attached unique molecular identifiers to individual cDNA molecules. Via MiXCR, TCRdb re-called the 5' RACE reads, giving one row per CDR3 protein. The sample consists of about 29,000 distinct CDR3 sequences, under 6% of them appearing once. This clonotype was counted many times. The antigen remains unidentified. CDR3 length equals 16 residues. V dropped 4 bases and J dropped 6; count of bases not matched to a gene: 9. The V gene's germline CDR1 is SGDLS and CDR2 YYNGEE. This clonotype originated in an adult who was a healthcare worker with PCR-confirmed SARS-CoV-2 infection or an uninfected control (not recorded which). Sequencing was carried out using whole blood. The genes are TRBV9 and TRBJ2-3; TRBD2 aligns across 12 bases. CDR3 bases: TGTGCCAGCAGCCCGAGGACTAGCGGGATGAGGGATACGCAGTATTTT. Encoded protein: CASSPRTSGMRDTQYF.